The 27 T cell receptor beta chains given below trace back to one sample, sequenced in a study of cytomegalovirus exposure and HLA in healthy donors. Sequencing used immunoSEQ multiplex PCR; TCRdb keeps in-frame clones, though not all of them. This table has 260,000 or so clones, roughly 90% appearing once. The source material was PBMCs. The receptors come from a woman aged 18-35 years in good health and CMV-seronegative.

The CDR3, as DNA: TGTGCCAGCAGCTTAGGGCAGGGGGCGACAGATACGCAGTATTTT. Its translation is CASSLGQGATDTQYF. This chain connects TRBV5-5 to TRBJ2-3; 8 bases agree with TRBD1. CDR1 and CDR2 from the germline V gene are SGHKS and YYEKEE (reference sequence). The length of the CDR3 is 15 residues. Trimming at V came to 2 bases and at J to 3 bases, leaving 5 bases not matched to a gene. The whole variable domain, filled in from reference TRBV5-5 and TRBJ2-3, reads DAGVTQSPTHLIKTRGQQVTLRCSPISGHKSVSWYQQVLGQGPQFIFQYYEKEERGRGNFPDRFSARQFPNYSSELNVNALLLGDSALYLCASSLGQGATDTQYFGPGTRLTVL.

The gene calls are TRBV7-8 and TRBJ2-2; D remains unclear. Germline V gives CDR1 SGHVS, CDR2 FQNEAQ. There are 13 residues in the CDR3. Trimming took 2 bases from V and 7 from J, leaving 8 bases between them. DNA for the CDR3: TGTGCCAGCAGCTTAAAGAGCGACGGGGAGCTGTTTTTT. It is translated as CASSLKSDGELFF.

This clone was seen only once. This chain uses TRBV19 with TRBJ2-7; 8 bases match TRBD2. With V trimmed by 4 bases and J by 6 bases, 5 bases remained unmatched. CDR1 and CDR2 (germline): LNHDA, SQIVND (reference sequence). This CDR3 has 13 amino acids. CDR3 in amino acids: CASSTSGSSEQYF. The CDR3, as DNA: TGTGCCAGTAGTACCAGCGGGAGCTCCGAGCAGTACTTC.

The chain couples TRBV28 to TRBJ2-5; D not certain. The CDR3 has 8 amino acids. In germline, CDR1 is MDHEN, CDR2 SYDVKM. V lost 7 bases to trimming and J lost 13 bases, with 7 bases between them. DNA of the CDR3: TGTGCCAGCATCACTCTGTACTTC. Translating gives CASITLYF.

The chain combines TRBV18 with TRBJ1-2; the match to TRBD1 covers 9 bases. Germline lookup yields CDR1 KGHSH and CDR2 LQKENI. There are 14 residues in the CDR3. The trim removed 4 bases at V and 8 bases at J, leaving 8 bases unmatched. The CDR3, as DNA: TGTGCCAGCTCACAGGGGGACAGGGAAGAAGGCTACACCTTC. This codes for CASSQGDREEGYTF.

CDR3 coding DNA: TGTGCCAGCAGTTTAATCAGCCCAGGGCGAGATCAGCCCCAGCATTTT. It yields the protein CASSLISPGRDQPQHF. The chain has TRBV28 and TRBJ1-5; perhaps TRBD1 as D (5 bases). Trimming shortened V by 2 bases and J by 5 bases, and 16 bases separated the two germline ends. This CDR3 comprises 16 residues. From germline, CDR1 is MDHEN and CDR2 SYDVKM.

The chain employs TRBV28 and TRBJ2-2, with 10 bases aligning to TRBD1. The CDR3 is 15 residues long. The junction had 5 bases not matched to a gene; V was cut back by 5 bases and J by 5 bases. CDR1 and CDR2 from the germline V gene are MDHEN and SYDVKM. CDR3 sequence: CASSEDRGTTGELFF. The CDR3, as DNA: TGTGCCAGCAGTGAGGACAGGGGGACGACCGGGGAGCTGTTTTTT. Combining the CDR3 with reference TRBV28 and TRBJ2-2 gives the whole variable domain DVKVTQSSRYLVKRTGEKVFLECVQDMDHENMFWYRQDPGLGLRLIYFSYDVKMKEKGDIPEGYSVSREKKERFSLILESASTNQTSMYLCASSEDRGTTGELFFGEGSRLTVL.

V usage is TRBV7-8 and J usage is TRBJ2-2; TRBD1 matches 7 bases. The CDR3 sequence is 14 residues long. V gave up 3 bases and J gave up 4 bases; unmatched junction bases: 2. Germline CDR1 and CDR2: SGHVS and FQNEAQ. The DNA of the CDR3 is TGTGCCAGCAGCTTGGGACAGCCCACCGGGGAGCTGTTTTTT. This translates into CASSLGQPTGELFF.

The V call is TRBV11-2, the J call TRBJ2-7; 12 nucleotides align to TRBD2. CDR3 length: 16 residues. Germline CDR1 reads SGHAT; CDR2 reads FQNNGV. V lost 1 base to trimming and J lost 3 bases; unmatched junction nucleotides: 4. The CDR3 nucleotides read TGTGCCAGCAGCTTAGCGCGGACTAGCGGGATCTACGAGCAGTACTTC. Its translation: CASSLARTSGIYEQYF.

The chain recombines TRBV10-2 with TRBJ2-7; TRBD2 matches at 8 bases. Germline V gene data show CDR1 as WSHSY and CDR2 as SAAADI. The CDR3 consists of 13 residues. V was pared by 6 bases and J by 4 bases, with 5 bases of the junction left unmatched. CDR3 region: CASRAGGGYEQYF. CDR3 DNA: TGCGCCAGCAGGGCGGGAGGAGGGTACGAGCAGTACTTC.

A single count supports this clone. V usage is TRBV9 and J usage is TRBJ2-6; D possibly corresponds to TRBD1 (6 bases). The V end lost 3 bases, the J end lost 0 bases, and 13 bases lay between the germline ends. The CDR3 totals 17 residues. Germline-derived CDR1 and CDR2 are SGDLS and YYNGEE. CDR3 sequence: CASSGTEGGSGANVLTF. The CDR3 DNA reads TGTGCCAGCAGCGGAACAGAAGGGGGCTCTGGGGCCAACGTCCTGACTTTC.

The V call is TRBV5-1, the J call TRBJ2-2; D perhaps matches TRBD1 (5 bases). V lost 4 bases to trimming and J lost 4 bases, with 11 bases between them. From germline, CDR1 is SGHRS and CDR2 YFSETQ. The CDR3 has 14 amino acids. CDR3 region: CASSLTVPTGELFF. For the CDR3, the DNA is TGCGCCAGCAGCCTGACAGTACCCACCGGGGAGCTGTTTTTT.

This clone was detected only once. Here the CDR3 reads CASSFGTSEQFF. The CDR3 nucleotides are TGTGCCAGCAGCTTCGGGACTAGCGAGCAGTTCTTC. This chain links TRBV7-2 with TRBJ2-1, with 9 bases that match TRBD2. Trimming cost V 3 bases and J 10 bases; bases outside gene matches: 1. The CDR3 loop spans 12 amino acids. CDR1 is SGHTA, CDR2 FQGNSA, per germline.

This clone is a singleton in its sample. The chain employs TRBV13 and TRBJ1-1; D uncertain. The germline V gene encodes CDR1 PRHDT and CDR2 FYEKMQ (reference sequence). The CDR3 has 13 residues. Deletions cut 0 bases from V and 5 bases from J, with 7 bases between. CDR3 sequence reads: CASSLGARTEAFF. The CDR3 DNA reads TGTGCCAGCAGCTTAGGGGCGCGGACTGAAGCTTTCTTT.

The rearrangement uses TRBV7-2 and TRBJ2-2, with D unclear. The V gene's germline CDR1 is SGHTA and CDR2 FQGNSA. The CDR3 has 14 amino acids. V was shortened by 7 bases and J by 1 base, with 10 bases between the two germline ends. CDR3: CASNVGRNTGELFF. CDR3 coding DNA: TGTGCCAGCAACGTTGGCAGGAACACCGGGGAGCTGTTTTTT.

The chain combines TRBV2 with TRBJ2-3; a possible D gene is TRBD2 (5 bases). This CDR3 contains 16 residues. CDR1 is SNHLY, CDR2 FYNNEI, per germline. The V and J ends lost 0 bases and 3 bases respectively, with 13 bases between them. The CDR3 is CASSEALRRPTDTQYF. The CDR3 DNA is TGTGCCAGCAGTGAAGCGCTTCGGAGGCCTACAGATACGCAGTATTTT.

Regarding this clone: The same CDR3 can be traced to other DNA sequences in this sample. The DNA of the CDR3 is TGCGCCAGCAGCTTGACCGGGGGTGAAGCTTTCTTT. It translates to CASSLTGGEAFF. The rearrangement joins TRBV5-1 to TRBJ1-1; D might be TRBD1 (5 bases). In germline, CDR1 is SGHRS, CDR2 YFSETQ. The germline V and J ends were trimmed by 1 base and 7 bases, with 8 bases remaining between them. CDR3 length equals 12 residues.

The gene calls are TRBV11-3 and TRBJ2-2; the D gene is possibly TRBD2 (5 bases). Per the germline V gene, CDR1 is SGHNT and CDR2 is YENEEA. V lost 4 bases, J lost 7 bases, and 19 bases lay in between. The CDR3 loop spans 16 amino acids. The CDR3 protein is CASSSSFGSADGELFF. CDR3 nucleotides: TGTGCCAGCAGCTCCTCCTTTGGTAGCGCGGACGGGGAGCTGTTTTTT.

This chain joins TRBV27 and TRBJ2-7, with TRBD2 matching over 8 bases. V trimming: 5 bases; J trimming: 2 bases; junction bases outside the gene matches: 5. This CDR3 contains 14 residues. The V gene's germline CDR1 is MNHEY and CDR2 SMNVEV (reference sequence). Written as DNA, the CDR3 is TGTGCCAGCAGTCTGACTAGCGCGGCCTACGAGCAGTACTTC. Translating gives CASSLTSAAYEQYF.

V and J are TRBV28 and TRBJ1-4; D unresolved. The CDR3 is made up of 14 amino acids. V lost 3 bases, J lost 13 bases, and 18 bases lay in between. Per germline, CDR1 MDHEN and CDR2 SYDVKM. The CDR3 region is CASSFTSFPTTLFF. The CDR3 bases are TGTGCCAGCAGTTTTACATCCTTCCCGACTACACTGTTTTTT.

The CDR3 loop reads CASISFPGDRGYGYTF. The CDR3, as DNA: TGTGCCAGCATTTCTTTTCCGGGGGACAGGGGCTATGGCTACACCTTC. The chain combines TRBV28 with TRBJ1-2; TRBD1 agrees at 10 bases. Germline V lookup: CDR1 MDHEN, CDR2 SYDVKM. Unmatched junction bases numbered 12, after V lost 7 bases and J lost 4 bases. CDR3 size: 16 residues.

V usage is TRBV30 and J usage is TRBJ2-5; TRBD1 is a possible D gene (5 bases). CDR3 length: 15 amino acids. Germline CDR1 is GTSNPN and CDR2 is SVGIG (reference sequence). V shed 3 bases and J shed 5 bases, with 19 bases lying between them. CDR3 sequence reads: CAWRQGDLPVETQYF. The DNA for the CDR3 is TGTGCCTGGAGGCAGGGTGATTTGCCTGTGGAGACCCAGTACTTC.

DNA for the CDR3: TGTGCCAGCAGTGCGCGACTAGCGGGGCTTTACAATGAGCAGTTCTTC. This gives the protein CASSARLAGLYNEQFF. V usage is TRBV6-1 and J usage is TRBJ2-1; 11 bases line up with TRBD2. J was trimmed by 4 bases and V by 4 bases; bases with no gene match: 6. The CDR3 extends over 16 amino acids. Germline CDR1 and CDR2: MNHNS and SASEGT.

V and J are TRBV28 and TRBJ1-1; TRBD1 matches 11 bases. The CDR3 consists of 16 residues. The germline gives CDR1 MDHEN, CDR2 SYDVKM. V shed 6 bases, J shed 7 bases, and the junction held 13 bases outside the gene matches. CDR3 sequence reads: CASSGTGGIRDFEAFF. The CDR3 nucleotides are TGTGCCAGCAGCGGGACAGGGGGTATTCGAGACTTTGAAGCTTTCTTT.

This chain connects TRBV10-3 to TRBJ2-7; 7 bases map to TRBD2. CDR1 and CDR2 from the germline V gene are ENHRY and SYGVKD. After removal of 7 bases from V and 5 bases from J, the junction contained 8 bases not matched to a gene. CDR3 size: 13 residues. This CDR3 reads CAITEGGMDEQYF. In nucleotides, the CDR3 is TGTGCCATCACCGAGGGAGGGATGGACGAGCAGTACTTC.

The genes are TRBV15 and TRBJ2-3; D may be TRBD2 (5 bases). Looked up from germline, CDR1 is LNHNV and CDR2 is YYDKDF (reference sequence). The CDR3 is made up of 15 amino acids. Trimming cost V 0 bases and J 0 bases, with 7 bases left between them. The CDR3 DNA sequence: TGTGCCACCAGCAGAGATGAGGGTAGCACAGATACGCAGTATTTT. Protein sequence: CATSRDEGSTDTQYF. The full variable domain, completed using reference TRBV15 and TRBJ2-3, is DAMVIQNPRYQVTQFGKPVTLSCSQTLNHNVMYWYQQKSSQAPKLLFHYYDKDFNNEADTPDNFQSRRPNTSFCFLDIRSPGLGDTAMYLCATSRDEGSTDTQYFGPGTRLTVL.

The chain uses TRBV28 and TRBJ2-5, with 11 bases fitting TRBD2. Trimming removed 7 bases from V and 3 bases from J; junction bases left unmatched: 10. Germline loops: CDR1 MDHEN, CDR2 SYDVKM. There are 16 residues in the CDR3. The CDR3 protein is CASTRELAGAKETQYF. The CDR3 DNA sequence: TGTGCCAGCACCAGGGAACTAGCGGGAGCAAAAGAGACCCAGTACTTC.